What follows are 12 T cell receptor beta chains derived from one specimen sequenced in a study of blood T cell repertoires in COVID-19. The method was immunoSEQ multiplex PCR; TCRdb's version includes in-frame clones alone and lacks a portion of them. The sample yields over 25,000 clones, under 85% seen once. Input material: peripheral blood. These receptors all stem from a man between 65 and 85 years old with acute or convalescent COVID-19.

The rearrangement joins TRBV15 to TRBJ2-5; 7 bases fit TRBD1. Germline V gene data show CDR1 as LNHNV and CDR2 as YYDKDF (reference sequence). Trimming removed 1 base from V and 4 bases from J; junction bases left unmatched: 6. This CDR3 spans 15 amino acids. The CDR3 region is CATSRAATGPETQYF. CDR3 nucleotide sequence: TGTGCCACCAGCAGAGCTGCGACAGGGCCAGAGACCCAGTACTTC.

This clone appeared a single time. The V gene is TRBV27, the J gene TRBJ1-6; possible D gene TRBD1, 6 bases. The CDR3 covers 18 residues. Deletions cut 3 bases from V and 1 base from J, with 16 bases between. Germline CDR1 and CDR2: MNHEY and SMNVEV (reference sequence). The CDR3 bases are TGTGCCAGCAGTTTGGAGAACAGGGATAGTTCCTATAATTCACCCCTCCACTTT. Protein sequence: CASSLENRDSSYNSPLHF.

V gene TRBV5-1 combines with J gene TRBJ1-3; no reliable D call. The CDR3 has 14 amino acids. Germline CDR1 is SGHRS and CDR2 is YFSETQ. Trimming took 4 bases from V and 1 from J, leaving 9 bases between them. CDR3 region: CASSPYTSGNTIYF. Written as DNA, the CDR3 is TGCGCCAGCAGCCCATATACATCTGGAAACACCATATATTTT.

The chain has TRBV27 and TRBJ1-2, with a possible D match to TRBD1 (6 bases). The CDR3 loop spans 15 amino acids. V lost 5 bases and J 4 bases, leaving 17 bases between the germline ends. Germline V lookup: CDR1 MNHEY, CDR2 SMNVEV (reference sequence). CDR3 DNA: TGTGCCAGCAGTCCTAGGGGGGGCGCTGGCTATGGCTACACCTTC. It encodes CASSPRGGAGYGYTF.

The chain recombines TRBV27 with TRBJ2-1; no reliable D call. The CDR3 runs to 13 residues. V lost 2 bases to trimming and J lost 7 bases, with 9 bases between them. In germline, CDR1 is MNHEY, CDR2 SMNVEV (reference sequence). In DNA form, the CDR3 reads TGTGCCAGCAGTTTAAGACCAGGTAATGAGCAGTTCTTC. Its translation is CASSLRPGNEQFF.

The chain uses TRBV3-1 (or the pseudogene TRBV3-2) and TRBJ1-2; D is ambiguous. The CDR3 runs 15 residues. Per the germline V gene, CDR1 is LGHDT and CDR2 is YNNKEL (reference sequence). The V gene lost 0 bases and the J gene lost 8 bases, with 16 bases spanning the gap. CDR3 in amino acids: CASSQDWTSLEGYTF. CDR3 nucleotide sequence: TGTGCCAGCAGCCAAGACTGGACTTCCCTCGAGGGCTACACCTTC.

The chain has TRBV6-6 and TRBJ2-7, with TRBD1 identical over 9 bases. V was pared by 5 bases and J by 2 bases, with 13 bases of the junction left unmatched. The V gene's germline CDR1 is MNHNY and CDR2 SVGAGI (reference sequence). This CDR3 has 17 amino acids. The CDR3 sequence: CASSPLALGQGTYEQYF. The CDR3 bases are TGTGCCAGCAGTCCCCTTGCGCTGGGACAGGGAACCTACGAGCAGTACTTC.

This chain connects TRBV27 to TRBJ1-1, with D possibly matching TRBD1 (5 bases). CDR3 length: 19 residues. CDR1 is MNHEY, CDR2 SMNVEV, per germline (reference sequence). Trimming took off 5 bases at V and 4 bases at J, with 29 bases between the two ends. Written as DNA, the CDR3 is TGTGCCAGCAGTCAACCCCCCGGGGCGGGGGGTGGGTGGGGCACTGAAGCTTTCTTT. Its translation: CASSQPPGAGGGWGTEAFF.

The chain has TRBV10-3 and TRBJ2-1, with a weak D call TRBD2 (5 bases). V was trimmed by 4 bases and J by 9 bases, leaving 10 bases between them. From germline, CDR1 is ENHRY and CDR2 SYGVKD. The CDR3 sequence is 12 residues long. The CDR3 reads CAISVVSGEQFF. In DNA form, the CDR3 reads TGTGCCATCAGTGTGGTCAGCGGTGAGCAGTTCTTC.

This chain connects TRBV6-2 or TRBV6-3 to TRBJ2-1, with 13 nucleotides matching TRBD2. V shed 6 bases and J 4 bases; nucleotides not matched to a gene: 6. Germline V lookup: CDR1 MNHEY, CDR2 SVGEGT. CDR3 size: 16 residues. The CDR3 spells CASSPGTSGKYNEQFF. CDR3 nucleotide sequence: TGTGCCAGCAGCCCCGGGACTAGCGGGAAGTACAATGAGCAGTTCTTC.

This clone was counted only a few times. V usage is TRBV2 and J usage is TRBJ1-4, with TRBD1 matching over 9 bases. V shed 6 bases, J shed 6 bases, and the junction held 5 bases outside the gene matches. This CDR3 is 14 amino acids long. Germline V gene sequence: CDR1 SNHLY, CDR2 FYNNEI. CDR3 coding DNA: TGTGCCAGCAGGCAACAGGGGGCGGATGAAAAACTGTTTTTT. Its translation: CASRQQGADEKLFF.

The chain has TRBV7-2 and TRBJ2-2; 9 bases line up with TRBD1. Germline assignment: CDR1 SGHTA and CDR2 FQGNSA. V shed 2 bases and J 6 bases; nucleotides not matched to a gene: 7. The length of the CDR3 is 16 residues. The CDR3 DNA reads TGTGCCAGCAGCTTATCGGGACAGGGAGGGGCCGGGGAGCTGTTTTTT. Its protein product is CASSLSGQGGAGELFF.